The clone carrying this TCR beta chain was seen more than once but under ten times. The DNA is left out, because the CDR3 cannot be placed on it with certainty; the CDR3 is given as TCRdb lists it. The data derive from a study of identical twins. Each cDNA held unique molecular identifiers, and template switching gave it a universal primer site. Each CDR3 protein is one row after TCRdb ran MiXCR on the 5' RACE reads. In the table there are around 470,000 distinct CDR3 sequences, 12% to 15% of which are singletons. The germline gives CDR1 LGHDT, CDR2 YNNKEL (reference sequence). 16 amino acids form the CDR3, both terminal residues included. The sample also formed part of further work on yellow fever vaccine responses in identical twins.

The sample taken for sequencing was CD4+ T cells sorted from blood. The sequence derives from a woman under 30 in good health. This chain joins TRBV3-1 and TRBJ2-1; the D call TRBD1 from the table was never checked on the DNA. CDR3 in amino acids: CASSARRAGLNEQFFF.